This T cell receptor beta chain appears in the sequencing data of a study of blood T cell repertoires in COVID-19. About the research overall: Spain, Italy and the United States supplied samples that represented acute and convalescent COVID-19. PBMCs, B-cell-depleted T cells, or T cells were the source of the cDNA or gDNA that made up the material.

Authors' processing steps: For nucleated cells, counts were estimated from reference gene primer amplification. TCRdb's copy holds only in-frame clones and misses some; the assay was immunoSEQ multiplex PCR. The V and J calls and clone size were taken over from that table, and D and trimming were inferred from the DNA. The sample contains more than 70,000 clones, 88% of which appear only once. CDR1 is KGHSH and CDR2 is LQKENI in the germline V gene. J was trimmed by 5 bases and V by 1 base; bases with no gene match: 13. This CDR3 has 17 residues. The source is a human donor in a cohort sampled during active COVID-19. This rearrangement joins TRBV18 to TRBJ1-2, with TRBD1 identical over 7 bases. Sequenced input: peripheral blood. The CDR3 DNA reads TGTGCCAGCTCACCACGCGGGACAGCCCCTACCCGTTATGGCTACACCTTC. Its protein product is CASSPRGTAPTRYGYTF.